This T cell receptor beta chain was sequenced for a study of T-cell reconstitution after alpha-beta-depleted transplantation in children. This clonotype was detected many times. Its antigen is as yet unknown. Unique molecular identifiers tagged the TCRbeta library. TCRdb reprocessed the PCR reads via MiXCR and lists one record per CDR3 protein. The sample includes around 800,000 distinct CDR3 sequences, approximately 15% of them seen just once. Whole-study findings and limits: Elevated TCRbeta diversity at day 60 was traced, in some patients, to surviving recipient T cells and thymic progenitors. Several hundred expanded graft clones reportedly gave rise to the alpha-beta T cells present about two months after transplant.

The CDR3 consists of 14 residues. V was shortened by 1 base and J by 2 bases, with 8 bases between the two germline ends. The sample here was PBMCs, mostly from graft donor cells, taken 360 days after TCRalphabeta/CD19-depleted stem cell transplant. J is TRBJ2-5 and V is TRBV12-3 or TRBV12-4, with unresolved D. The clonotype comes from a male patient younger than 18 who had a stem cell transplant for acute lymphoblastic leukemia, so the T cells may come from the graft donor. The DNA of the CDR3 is TGTGCCAGCAGTTTAGAACTGGGGCAAGAGACCCAGTACTTC. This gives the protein CASSLELGQETQYF.